The next 2 T cell receptor beta chains were all read from a single sample in a study of blood T cells in healthy people across ages (dated by TCRdb to the mid-2010s). Libraries came from 5' RACE. TCRdb lists the instrument as Illumina HiSeq 2500. A second PCR of about 6 to 11 cycles was run with a J-beta primer mix and a sample-barcoded 5' primer. The public reads were quality trimmed at Q25 with fastp and then assembled into clones with MiXCR by TCRdb, keeping productive beta chains. When rows share a CDR3 protein, they turn into one entry using the most common DNA and genes. This sample lists about 1.1 million distinct CDR3 sequences; more than 30% were detected once. The ten largest clones represent around 14% of the sample. Sequencing was done on a sample of blood. All receptors derive from a man aged 18-30 years in good health.

The rearrangement joins TRBV12-3 or TRBV12-4 to TRBJ2-7; D remains unclear. The germline V and J ends were trimmed by 1 base and 12 bases, with 13 bases remaining between them. This CDR3 spans 12 amino acids. This CDR3 is CASSLDKTVSYF. CDR3 in DNA: TGTGCCAGCAGTTTAGATAAGACCGTCTCGTACTTC.

A few counts support this clonotype. This chain joins TRBV6-5 and TRBJ1-1; 7 bases map to TRBD1. The CDR3 runs to 14 residues. Germline V gives CDR1 MNHEY, CDR2 SVGAGI. V shed 5 bases and J 4 bases; nucleotides not matched to a gene: 7. The CDR3 sequence is CASSQGVRGTEAFF. The CDR3 nucleotides are TGTGCCAGCAGTCAGGGGGTACGGGGCACTGAAGCTTTCTTT.